One and the same sample provided the 21 T cell receptor beta chains below, sequenced in a study of monozygotic twins with inflammatory bowel disease. TCRdb reprocessed the 5' RACE reads and reports one entry per CDR3 protein, with no DNA. The repertoire table contains about 330,000 distinct CDR3 sequences. The sequencing input was blood. All receptors come from a human donor with ulcerative colitis or Crohn's disease, or a healthy co-twin of an affected twin (not recorded which).

The chain uses TRBV5-1 and TRBJ2-7. Germline-derived CDR1 and CDR2 are SGHRS and YFSETQ. The CDR3 is made up of 14 amino acids. The CDR3 here is CASSLFTSGIEQYF.

This chain uses TRBV20-1 with TRBJ2-3; there is no DNA to check the TCRdb D call of TRBD1. The CDR3 is 15 residues long. Germline CDR1 and CDR2: DFQATT and SNEGSKA (reference sequence). The CDR3 sequence is CSAIPGQGEPDTQYF.

This chain joins TRBV29-1 and TRBJ2-1; the TCRdb D gene call, TRBD1, has no DNA to confirm it. Germline V CDR1 and CDR2: SQVTM, ANQGSEA. This CDR3 region has 12 residues. CDR3 amino acids: CSVGPGGDEQFF.

The chain links TRBV27 to TRBJ1-5; TCRdb's assignment of TRBD1 cannot be checked, as there is no DNA. CDR3 length: 15 amino acids. CDR1 is MNHEY, CDR2 SMNVEV, per germline (reference sequence). The CDR3 region is CASSLFGGSHQPQHF.

The chain joins TRBV28 to TRBJ2-7; without DNA, the TCRdb call of TRBD1 cannot be checked. The CDR3 length is 16 residues. Germline loops: CDR1 MDHEN, CDR2 SYDVKM. The CDR3 protein is CASSRAGTGGLHEQYF.

The rearrangement joins TRBV12-3 or TRBV12-4 to TRBJ2-5; the TRBD1 assignment by TCRdb is unverifiable without DNA. The length of the CDR3 is 14 residues. CDR3 loop: CASSSTGIQETQYF.

V and J are TRBV20-1 and TRBJ1-1; without DNA, the TCRdb call of TRBD1 cannot be checked. Germline CDR1 DFQATT, CDR2 SNEGSKA (reference sequence). The CDR3 consists of 12 residues. CDR3 residues: CSARGGNTEAFF.

The chain recombines TRBV7-2 with TRBJ2-3; the D call from TCRdb, TRBD2, cannot be confirmed without DNA. Germline CDR1 reads SGHTA; CDR2 reads FQGNSA. This CDR3 spans 16 amino acids. CDR3 in amino acids: CASSFLAGVFTDTQYF.

The V gene is TRBV19, the J gene TRBJ2-7; TCRdb's D gene call, TRBD2, goes unchecked for lack of DNA. Germline CDR1 reads LNHDA; CDR2 reads SQIVND (reference sequence). This CDR3 has 15 amino acids. The CDR3 protein is CASSTRLAVAYEQYF.

The J gene is TRBJ2-7, the V gene TRBV7-9; the D call from TCRdb, TRBD2, cannot be confirmed without DNA. Germline loops: CDR1 SEHNR, CDR2 FQNEAQ (reference sequence). The CDR3 has 15 amino acids. CDR3 loop: CASSSNAGLVYEQYF.

V and J are TRBV5-5 and TRBJ1-5. Germline V lookup: CDR1 SGHKS, CDR2 YYEKEE (reference sequence). This CDR3 has 15 amino acids. CDR3 protein: CASSLEDPRNQPQHF.

J is TRBJ2-3 and V is TRBV9; TCRdb's D call of TRBD1 is untestable without DNA. CDR1 is SGDLS, CDR2 YYNGEE, per germline. The CDR3 extends over 17 amino acids. The CDR3 sequence: CASSHPQGALSSDTQYF.

V gene TRBV5-5 combines with J gene TRBJ1-1; TCRdb lists TRBD1, though no DNA is available to test this call. The germline gives CDR1 SGHKS, CDR2 YYEKEE (reference sequence). There are 15 residues in the CDR3. CDR3 region: CAGSSPGGGDTEAFF.

This rearrangement joins TRBV6-2 or TRBV6-3 to TRBJ1-5; TCRdb indicates TRBD1, and absent DNA this call remains unverified. The germline gives CDR1 MNHEY, CDR2 SVGEGT. This CDR3 comprises 15 residues. The CDR3 reads CASSWPGQGDQPQHF.

The rearrangement joins TRBV30 to TRBJ1-3. Germline V gene lookup returns CDR1 GTSNPN and CDR2 SVGIG (reference sequence). The CDR3 runs to 15 residues. The CDR3 reads CAWRADRASGNTIYF.

The V call is TRBV6-2 or TRBV6-3, the J call TRBJ1-6; with no DNA, the TCRdb D assignment of TRBD1 cannot be verified. CDR1 is MNHEY and CDR2 is SVGEGT in the germline V gene. This CDR3 is 16 amino acids long. The CDR3 spells CASRTLGQVYNSPLHF.

The chain couples TRBV7-9 to TRBJ1-1. The CDR3 extends over 14 amino acids. Germline CDR1 and CDR2: SEHNR and FQNEAQ (reference sequence). The CDR3 loop is CASSLAGGTPEAFF.

The chain has TRBV10-3 and TRBJ2-3; the TCRdb call, TRBD1, lacks DNA for checking. The CDR3 contains 14 residues. Germline V gene sequence: CDR1 ENHRY, CDR2 SYGVKD. CDR3 amino acids: CAITSGTGVDTQYF.

The chain carries TRBV20-1 and TRBJ2-3. The CDR3 extends over 12 amino acids. Per germline, CDR1 DFQATT and CDR2 SNEGSKA (reference sequence). The CDR3 sequence is CSASGPTDTQYF.

The chain has TRBV5-1 and TRBJ2-2. The CDR3 extends over 14 amino acids. CDR1 is SGHRS, CDR2 YFSETQ, per germline. CDR3 in amino acids: CASSLAPDTGELFF.

The rearrangement links TRBV5-4 to TRBJ1-1; the TCRdb D gene call, TRBD1, has no DNA to confirm it. From germline, CDR1 is SGHNT and CDR2 YYREEE (reference sequence). CDR3 size: 13 residues. This chain's CDR3 is CAGRQGLNTEAFF.